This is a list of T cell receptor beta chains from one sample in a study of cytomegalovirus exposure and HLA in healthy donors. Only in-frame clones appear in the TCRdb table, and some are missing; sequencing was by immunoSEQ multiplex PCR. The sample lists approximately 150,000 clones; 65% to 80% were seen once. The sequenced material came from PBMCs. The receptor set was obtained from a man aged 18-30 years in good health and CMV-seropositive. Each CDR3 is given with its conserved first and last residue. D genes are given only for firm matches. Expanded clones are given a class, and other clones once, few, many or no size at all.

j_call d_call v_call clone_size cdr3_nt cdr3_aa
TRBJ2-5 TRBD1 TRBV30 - TGTGCCTGGAGCAAGGCAGGGGGCGCGATTAGTCTGGCCCAGTACTTC CAWSKAGGAISLAQYF
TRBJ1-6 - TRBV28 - TGTGCCAGCAGTATGTTTGGGAGCTCCTATAATTCACCCCTCCACTTT CASSMFGSSYNSPLHF
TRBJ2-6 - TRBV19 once TGTGCCAGTAGTATAGAGGGGGCTACCTCTGGGGCCAACGTCCTGACTTTC CASSIEGATSGANVLTF
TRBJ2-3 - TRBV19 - TGTGCCAGTTCCCTACTCGGGGTCCCTAGCACAGATACGCAGTATTTT CASSLLGVPSTDTQYF
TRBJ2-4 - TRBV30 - TGTGCCTGGTGCCCTCAGGGGGGACTAGCCAAAAACATTCAGTACTTC CAWCPQGGLAKNIQYF
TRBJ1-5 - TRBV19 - TGTGCCAGTAGGGGACTTTGGGGAGACAGACAGCCCCAGCATTTT CASRGLWGDRQPQHF
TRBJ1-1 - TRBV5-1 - TGCGCCAGCAGCTTCACAGGAATGAACACTGAAGCTTTCTTT CASSFTGMNTEAFF
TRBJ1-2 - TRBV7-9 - TGTGCCAGCAGCTCTGCCCAAGGAGGGCAGGACCGATTCTATGGCTACACCTTC CASSSAQGGQDRFYGYTF
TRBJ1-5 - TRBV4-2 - TGTGCCAGCAGCCAAGATCGGGGGGTTAGCAATCAGCCCCAGCATTTT CASSQDRGVSNQPQHF
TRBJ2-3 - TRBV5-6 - TGTGCCAGCAGCTTGGCAGGTGGGAGGAGGATAGATACGCAGTATTTT CASSLAGGRRIDTQYF
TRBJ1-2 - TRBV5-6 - TGTGCCAGCAGAGGCGGGGCATGGCAGTACTATGGCTACACCTTC CASRGGAWQYYGYTF
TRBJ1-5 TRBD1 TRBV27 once TGTGCCAGCAGGATTACAGGGGGTTATCAGCCCCAGCATTTT CASRITGGYQPQHF
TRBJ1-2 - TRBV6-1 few TGTGCCAGCAGCCCAGGGGCGGACTATGGCTACACCTTC CASSPGADYGYTF
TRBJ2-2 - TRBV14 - TGTGCCAGCAGCCAAACCCGGTACGGGGAGCTGTTTTTT CASSQTRYGELFF
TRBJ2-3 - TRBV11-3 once TGTGCCAGCAGCTTAGATGTGTCGACAGATACGCAGTATTTT CASSLDVSTDTQYF
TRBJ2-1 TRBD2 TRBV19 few TGTGCCAGTAGTAGGAATCCGGCGGGAGCCTACAATGAGCAGTTCTTC CASSRNPAGAYNEQFF
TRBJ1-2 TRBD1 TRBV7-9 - TGTGCCAGCAGCCCCGGACAGGGGGTACATGGCTACACCTTC CASSPGQGVHGYTF
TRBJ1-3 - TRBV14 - TGTGCCAGCAGCCAAGAACGGTACTCTGGAAACACCATATATTTT CASSQERYSGNTIYF
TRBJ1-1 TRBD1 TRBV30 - TGTGCCTGGTATAGACAGGGGGCGTATGAAGCTTTCTTT CAWYRQGAYEAFF
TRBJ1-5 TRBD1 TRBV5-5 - TGTGCCAGCAGCCCGGGACAGGATTATCAGCCCCAGCATTTT CASSPGQDYQPQHF
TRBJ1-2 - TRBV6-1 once TGTGCCAGCAGTGATACGTTGAGGGTCGGTGGCTACACCTTC CASSDTLRVGGYTF
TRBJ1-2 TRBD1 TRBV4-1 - TGCGCCAGCAGCCGACCACAGGGGACGTCCCGGGGACATTATGGCTACACCTTC CASSRPQGTSRGHYGYTF
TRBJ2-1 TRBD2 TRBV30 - TGTGCTCGCCAGCGGGGGGGCGATGAGCAGTTCTTC CARQRGGDEQFF
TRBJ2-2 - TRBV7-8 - TGTGCCAGCAGCCGGCCACCGGGACGGAGGGCCGGGGAGCTGTTTTTT CASSRPPGRRAGELFF
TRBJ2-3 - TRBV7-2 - TGTGCCAGCAGCTTATGGGGTAGCGTCCCCACAGATACGCAGTATTTT CASSLWGSVPTDTQYF
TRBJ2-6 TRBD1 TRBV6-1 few TGTGCCAGCAAGACAGGGGCTGGGGCCAACGTCCTGACTTTC CASKTGAGANVLTF
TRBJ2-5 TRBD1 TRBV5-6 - TGTGCCAGCAGCATGACAGGGTGGGAGACCCAGTACTTC CASSMTGWETQYF
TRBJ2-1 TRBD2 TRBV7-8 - TGTGCCAGCAGCTTAGCGCCCCTAGCGGGTCCCTACAATGAGCAGTTCTTC CASSLAPLAGPYNEQFF
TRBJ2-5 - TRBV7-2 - TGTGCCAGCCGGATCGGGGAGACCCAGTACTTC CASRIGETQYF
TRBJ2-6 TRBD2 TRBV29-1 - TGCAGCGCCCTGGGACTAGCGGGCCCCTCTGGGGCCAACGTCCTGACTTTC CSALGLAGPSGANVLTF
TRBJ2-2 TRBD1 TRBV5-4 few TGTGCCAGCAGCCCGGGACAGCCGAACACCGGGGAGCTGTTTTTT CASSPGQPNTGELFF
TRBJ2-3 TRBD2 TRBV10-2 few TGCGCCAGCAGGGGCGGGAGAGGGGGCACAGATACGCAGTATTTT CASRGGRGGTDTQYF
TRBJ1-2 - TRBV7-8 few TGTGCCAGCAGCTTAGCGTCATCGGGCTATGGCTACACCTTC CASSLASSGYGYTF
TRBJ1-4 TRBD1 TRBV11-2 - TGTGCCAGCAGCCTCGGGACAGGGAATGAAAAACTGTTTTTT CASSLGTGNEKLFF
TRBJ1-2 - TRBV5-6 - TGTGCCAGCAGCTTGAACGGAGCGCACTATGGCTACACCTTC CASSLNGAHYGYTF
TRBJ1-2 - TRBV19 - TGTGCCAGTTACGGTGGTGGCTACACCTTC CASYGGGYTF
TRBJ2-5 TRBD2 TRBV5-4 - TGTGCCAGCAGCTTGACTAGCGGGAGCGGAGAGACCCAGTACTTC CASSLTSGSGETQYF
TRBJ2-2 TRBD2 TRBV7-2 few TGTGCCAGCAGTCCCTTCGGGGGGGATACCGGGGAGCTGTTTTTT CASSPFGGDTGELFF
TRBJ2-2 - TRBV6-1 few TGTGCCAGCAGAGCTCAGGGTAGTGGGTCCGGGGAGCTGTTTTTT CASRAQGSGSGELFF
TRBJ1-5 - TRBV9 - TGTGCCAGCAGCGCAGGATATAGCAATCAGCCCCAGCATTTT CASSAGYSNQPQHF
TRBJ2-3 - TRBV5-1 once TGCGCCAGCAGCTTGGAAGGCAGGGGGGTTGCAGATACGCAGTATTTT CASSLEGRGVADTQYF
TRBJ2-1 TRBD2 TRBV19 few TGTGCCAGTAGTATAGGTACGACTAGCCCCCACAATGAGCAGTTCTTC CASSIGTTSPHNEQFF
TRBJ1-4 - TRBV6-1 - TGTGCCAGCACCCCAGGACATGAGAATGAAAAACTGTTTTTT CASTPGHENEKLFF
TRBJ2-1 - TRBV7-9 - TGTGCCAGCAGCTTAGGCGGCGGGATGTCCTACAATGAGCAGTTCTTC CASSLGGGMSYNEQFF
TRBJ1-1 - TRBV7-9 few TGTGCCAGCAGCCTAGGGATGGGGAGCGTGGGTAACACTGAAGCTTTCTTT CASSLGMGSVGNTEAFF
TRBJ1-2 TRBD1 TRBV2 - TGTGCCAGCAGTGCCCACAGGGGAGACTATGGCTACACCTTC CASSAHRGDYGYTF
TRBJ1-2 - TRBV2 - TGTGCCAGCGAGGGCGGTAGGCTTAACTACACCTTC CASEGGRLNYTF
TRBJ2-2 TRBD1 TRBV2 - TGTGCCAGCAGACACCGGGACAGATTGACCGGGGAGCTGTTTTTT CASRHRDRLTGELFF
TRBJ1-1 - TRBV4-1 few TGCGCCAGCAGCCAAGACAGGGGGAACACTGAAGCTTTCTTT CASSQDRGNTEAFF
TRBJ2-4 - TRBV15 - TGTGCCACCAGCAGAGATCCGGGGGACATTCAGTACTTC CATSRDPGDIQYF
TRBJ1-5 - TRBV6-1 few TGTGCCGCCGGTCAGCCCCAGCATTTT CAAGQPQHF
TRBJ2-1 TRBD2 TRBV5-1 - TGCGCCAGCAGCTTAATAGCGGGGGGGGACTACAATGAGCAGTTCTTC CASSLIAGGDYNEQFF
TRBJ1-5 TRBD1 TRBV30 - TGTGCCTGGAGTGCGGGACAGGGGTATCAGCCCCAGCATTTT CAWSAGQGYQPQHF
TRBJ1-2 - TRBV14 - TGTGCCAGCAGCCAAGGGCGGAACTATGGCTACACCTTC CASSQGRNYGYTF
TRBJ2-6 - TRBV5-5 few TGTGCCAGCAGTTACAGCTTCTCTGGGGCCAACGTCCTGACTTTC CASSYSFSGANVLTF
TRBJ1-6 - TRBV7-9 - TGTGCCAGCAGCTTACCCGAGGGGCAGGGGATCTCACCCCTCCACTTT CASSLPEGQGISPLHF
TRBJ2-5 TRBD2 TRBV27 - TGTGCCAGCAGTTTATCGAAGGGACCGCGGGGGTTGGCCCCAGAAGAGACCCAGTACTTC CASSLSKGPRGLAPEETQYF
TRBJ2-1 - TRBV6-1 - TGTGCCAGTATACTAGTGGGGGAGGTGCACAATGAGCAGTTCTTC CASILVGEVHNEQFF
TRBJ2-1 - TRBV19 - TGTGCCAGTAGCGGCTCGGGAGTCGAGAATGAGCAGTTCTTC CASSGSGVENEQFF
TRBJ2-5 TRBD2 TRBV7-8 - TGTGCCAGCAGCTTAAAGACTAGCGGGAGGGTATTCGCAGAGACCCAGTACTTC CASSLKTSGRVFAETQYF